These 2 T cell receptor beta chains originate from one sample sequenced in a study of T cell responses to AZD1222 COVID-19 vaccine (dated by TCRdb to the early 2020s). Receptor libraries were prepared by the immunoSEQ multiplex PCR assay. Sourced from immuneACCESS, this table was stored by TCRdb with only in-frame sequences that have V and J called. A share of the clones is absent; for the studies checked, an unresolved V gene accounts for under half, and the remainder has no known explanation. This sample lists about 170,000 clones; 80% to 90% were detected once. The top ten constitute 6.9% of the sample. This sample's time point label indicates: baseline before first vaccination. Material: peripheral blood, obtained on day 0 of AZD1222 vaccination. These receptors came from an adult in good health.

The chain uses TRBV18 and TRBJ1-5; D call uncertain. The CDR3 extends over 14 amino acids. In germline, CDR1 is KGHSH, CDR2 LQKENI. The V gene lost 3 bases and the J gene lost 5 bases, with 11 bases spanning the gap. CDR3 amino acids: CASSPLRGDQPQHF. The CDR3 DNA reads as TGTGCCAGCTCACCTCTCCGGGGAGATCAGCCCCAGCATTTT.

The count of this clone is one. The chain is built from TRBV24-1 and TRBJ2-7, with D perhaps TRBD1 (5 bases). Trimming left V 4 bases short and J 5 bases short, with 11 bases between. Germline loops: CDR1 KGHDR, CDR2 SFDVKD. This CDR3 contains 13 residues. CDR3 amino acids: CATSDPAGHEQYF. CDR3 in DNA: TGTGCCACCAGTGACCCCGCAGGGCACGAGCAGTACTTC.